Given below is one TCR beta chain in context. What it binds is unknown. This entry is derived from a study of Ad26.COV2.S vaccination and SARS-CoV-2 variants. Findings and limits, study-wide: Spike-specific TCR breadth was greater in vaccine than placebo recipients. Considerable breadth of spike-specific CD8+ and CD4+ T cell responses has reportedly been documented following vaccination.

There are 16 residues in the CDR3. V dropped 6 bases and J dropped 2; count of bases not matched to a gene: 14. CDR1 SGHRS and CDR2 YFSETQ come from the germline V gene. Only in-frame clones appear in the TCRdb table, and some are missing; sequencing was by immunoSEQ multiplex PCR. The data contain 300,000 to 450,000 clones, more than 75% of them singletons. Regarding treatment: about 20 received Ad26.COV2.S at low or high dose, single or two shots; 5 received placebo; per-sample allocation not given. Day 63 after the first vaccine or placebo injection was the time point for sampling. Material: peripheral blood, obtained in a trial of Ad26.COV2.S vaccine versus placebo. The sequence was collected from a person aged 18-65 years who received the Ad26.COV2.S COVID-19 vaccine or a placebo. The J gene is TRBJ2-7, the V gene TRBV5-1; 7 nucleotides match TRBD2. CDR3 nucleotides: TGCGCCAGCAAGGAACGTCTCGGCGGGGGAACCTACGAGCAGTACTTC. It is translated as CASKERLGGGTYEQYF.